The entry below describes one T cell receptor (beta chain). Only in-frame clones appear in the TCRdb table, and some are missing; sequencing was by immunoSEQ multiplex PCR. The sample has approximately 150,000 clones; about 88% are singletons. The CDR3 totals 15 residues. Germline V CDR1 and CDR2: WSHSY, SAAADI. The V gene end was trimmed by 3 bases and the J gene end by 3 bases; junction bases not matched to a gene: 6. This entry is derived from a study of T cell responses to AZD1222 COVID-19 vaccine. Study information: Recipients boosted at about 4 weeks or about 12 weeks are pooled.

The TCR comes from an adult in good health. The sequences come from peripheral blood, collected on day 0 of AZD1222 vaccination. This rearrangement joins TRBV10-2 to TRBJ1-2; 8 nucleotides align to TRBD1. CDR3 bases: TGCGCCAGCAGTGACGTGGCAGGGGGCCACTATGGCTACACCTTC. Translation gives CASSDVAGGHYGYTF.